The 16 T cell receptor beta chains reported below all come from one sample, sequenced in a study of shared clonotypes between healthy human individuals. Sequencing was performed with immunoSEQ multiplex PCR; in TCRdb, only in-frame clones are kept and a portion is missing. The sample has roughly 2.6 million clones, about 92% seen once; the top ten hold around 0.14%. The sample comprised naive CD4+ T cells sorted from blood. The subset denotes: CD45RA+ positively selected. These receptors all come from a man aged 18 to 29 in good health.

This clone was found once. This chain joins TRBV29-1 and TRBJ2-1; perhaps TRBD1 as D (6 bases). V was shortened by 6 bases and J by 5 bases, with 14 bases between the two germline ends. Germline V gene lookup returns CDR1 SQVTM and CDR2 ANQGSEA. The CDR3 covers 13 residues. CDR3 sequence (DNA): TGCAGCGTGGCCGGGACACCAAACAATGAGCAGTTCTTC. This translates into CSVAGTPNNEQFF.

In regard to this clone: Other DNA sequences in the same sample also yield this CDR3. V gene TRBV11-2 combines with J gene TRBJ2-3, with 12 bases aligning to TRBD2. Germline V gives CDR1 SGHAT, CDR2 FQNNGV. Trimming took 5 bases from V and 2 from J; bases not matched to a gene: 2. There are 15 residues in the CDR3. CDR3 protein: CASSLAGGVTDTQYF. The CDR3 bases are TGTGCCAGCAGCCTAGCGGGAGGGGTCACAGATACGCAGTATTTT.

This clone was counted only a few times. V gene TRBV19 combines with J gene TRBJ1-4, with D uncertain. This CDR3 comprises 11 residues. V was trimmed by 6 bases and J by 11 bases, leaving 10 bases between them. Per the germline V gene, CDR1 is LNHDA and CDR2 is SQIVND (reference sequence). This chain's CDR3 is CASRRETKLFF. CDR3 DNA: TGTGCCAGTAGAAGGGAAACGAAACTGTTTTTT.

The CDR3 DNA reads as TGCAGCGTTACCCGACAGGGGGATACAGGGGGAGGCTACACCTTC. This codes for CSVTRQGDTGGGYTF. V is TRBV29-1 and J is TRBJ1-2; the match to TRBD1 covers 9 bases. The CDR3 is 15 amino acids. Germline V gives CDR1 SQVTM, CDR2 ANQGSEA. J was trimmed by 8 bases and V by 5 bases; bases with no gene match: 15.

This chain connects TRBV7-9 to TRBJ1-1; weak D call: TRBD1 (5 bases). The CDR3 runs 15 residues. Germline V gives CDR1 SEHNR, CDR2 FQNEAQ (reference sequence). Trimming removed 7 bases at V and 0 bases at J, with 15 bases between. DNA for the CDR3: TGTGCCAGCACTCCGTCGACAGTCATGAACACTGAAGCTTTCTTT. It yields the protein CASTPSTVMNTEAFF.

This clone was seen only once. CDR3 residues: CASSEASADEKLFF. The CDR3 nucleotides read TGTGCCAGCAGTGAAGCGTCGGCGGATGAAAAACTGTTTTTT. This rearrangement joins TRBV6-1 to TRBJ1-4; no firm D call. The CDR3 is made up of 14 amino acids. V dropped 0 bases and J dropped 6 bases, with 8 bases sitting between them. Germline CDR1 is MNHNS and CDR2 is SASEGT.

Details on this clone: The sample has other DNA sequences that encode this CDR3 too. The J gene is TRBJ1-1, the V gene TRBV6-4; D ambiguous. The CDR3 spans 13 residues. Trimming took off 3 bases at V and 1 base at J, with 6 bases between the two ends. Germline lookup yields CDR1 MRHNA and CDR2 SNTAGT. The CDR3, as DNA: TGTGCCAGCAGTGAGCAAGGGAACACTGAAGCTTTCTTT. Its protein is CASSEQGNTEAFF.

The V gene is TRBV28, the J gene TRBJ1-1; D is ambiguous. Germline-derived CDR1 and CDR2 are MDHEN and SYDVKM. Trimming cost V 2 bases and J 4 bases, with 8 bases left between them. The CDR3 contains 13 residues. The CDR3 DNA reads TGTGCCAGCAGTTTAAACGTGGGCACTGAAGCTTTCTTT. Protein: CASSLNVGTEAFF.

CDR3 nucleotide sequence: TGTGCCAGTAGTTCTACAGGGAAAGGCTACACCTTC. Translated, it gives CASSSTGKGYTF. V gene TRBV19 combines with J gene TRBJ1-2; a possible D gene is TRBD1 (6 bases). Trimming left V 5 bases short and J 8 bases short, with 12 bases between. The length of the CDR3 is 12 residues. Germline values: CDR1 LNHDA, CDR2 SQIVND (reference sequence).

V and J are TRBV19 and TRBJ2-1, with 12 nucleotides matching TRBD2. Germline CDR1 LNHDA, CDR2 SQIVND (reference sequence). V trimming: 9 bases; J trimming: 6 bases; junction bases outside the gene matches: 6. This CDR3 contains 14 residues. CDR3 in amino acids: CASGTSGLVNEQFF. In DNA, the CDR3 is TGTGCCAGCGGGACTAGCGGGCTCGTCAATGAGCAGTTCTTC. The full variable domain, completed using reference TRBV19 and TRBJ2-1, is DGGITQSPKYLFRKEGQNVTLSCEQNLNHDAMYWYRQDPGQGLRLIYYSQIVNDFQKGDIAEGYSVSREKKESFPLTVTSAQKNPTAFYLCASGTSGLVNEQFFGPGTRLTVL.

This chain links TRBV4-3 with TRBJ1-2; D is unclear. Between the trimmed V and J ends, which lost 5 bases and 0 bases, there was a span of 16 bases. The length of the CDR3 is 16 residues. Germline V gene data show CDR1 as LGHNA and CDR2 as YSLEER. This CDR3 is CASSDTRTGANYGYTF. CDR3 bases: TGCGCCAGCAGCGACACCAGGACCGGAGCTAACTATGGCTACACCTTC.

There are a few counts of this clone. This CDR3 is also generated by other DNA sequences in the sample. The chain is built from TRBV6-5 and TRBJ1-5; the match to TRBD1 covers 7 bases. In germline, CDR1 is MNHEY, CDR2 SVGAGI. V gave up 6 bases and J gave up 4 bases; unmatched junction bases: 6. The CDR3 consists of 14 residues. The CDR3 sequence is CASRGTGDNQPQHF. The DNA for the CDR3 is TGTGCCAGCAGGGGTACAGGGGATAATCAGCCCCAGCATTTT.

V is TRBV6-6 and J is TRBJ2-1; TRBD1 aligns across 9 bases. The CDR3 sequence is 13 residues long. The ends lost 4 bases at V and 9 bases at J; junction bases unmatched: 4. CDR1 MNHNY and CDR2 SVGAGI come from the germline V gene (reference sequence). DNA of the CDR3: TGTGCCAGCAGTTTTGGGACAGGGAGTGAGCAGTTCTTC. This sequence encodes CASSFGTGSEQFF.

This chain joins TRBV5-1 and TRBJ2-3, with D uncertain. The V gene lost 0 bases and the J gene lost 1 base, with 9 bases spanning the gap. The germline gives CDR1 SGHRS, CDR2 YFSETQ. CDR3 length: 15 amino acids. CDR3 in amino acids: CASSLEAPRTDTQYF. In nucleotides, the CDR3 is TGCGCCAGCAGCTTGGAGGCCCCCCGCACAGATACGCAGTATTTT.

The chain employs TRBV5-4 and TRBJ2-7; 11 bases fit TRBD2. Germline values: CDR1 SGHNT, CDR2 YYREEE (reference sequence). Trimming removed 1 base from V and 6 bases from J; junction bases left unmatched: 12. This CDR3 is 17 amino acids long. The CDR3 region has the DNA TGTGCCAGCAGCTTGCACAGGACTAGCGGGCCTTCAGGCGAGCAGTACTTC. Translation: CASSLHRTSGPSGEQYF.

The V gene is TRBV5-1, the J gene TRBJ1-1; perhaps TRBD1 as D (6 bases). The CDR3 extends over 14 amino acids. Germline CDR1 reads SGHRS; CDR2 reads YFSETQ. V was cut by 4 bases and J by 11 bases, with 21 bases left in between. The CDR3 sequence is CASSPDRGAVRAFF. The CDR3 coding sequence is TGCGCCAGCAGCCCCGATCGGGGGGCCGTGAGGGCTTTCTTT.